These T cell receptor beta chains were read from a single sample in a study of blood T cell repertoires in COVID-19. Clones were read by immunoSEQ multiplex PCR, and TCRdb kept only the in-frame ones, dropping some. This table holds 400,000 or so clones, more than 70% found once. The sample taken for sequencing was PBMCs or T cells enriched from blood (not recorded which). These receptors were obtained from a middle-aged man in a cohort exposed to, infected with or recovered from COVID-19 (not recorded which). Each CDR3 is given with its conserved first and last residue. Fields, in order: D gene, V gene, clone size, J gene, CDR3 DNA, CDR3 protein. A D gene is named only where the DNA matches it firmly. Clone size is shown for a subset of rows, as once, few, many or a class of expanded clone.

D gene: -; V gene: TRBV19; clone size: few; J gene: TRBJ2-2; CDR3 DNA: TGTGCCAGTTTCTGGGGACTCACCGGGGAGCTGTTTTTT; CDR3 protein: CASFWGLTGELFF
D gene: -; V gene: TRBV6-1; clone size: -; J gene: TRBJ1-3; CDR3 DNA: TGTGCCAGCAGTGAAGGTACATATGGAAACACCATATATTTT; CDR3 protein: CASSEGTYGNTIYF
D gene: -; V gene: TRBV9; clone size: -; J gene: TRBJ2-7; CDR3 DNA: TGTGCCAGCAGCGTAGAGCCGCGACTACCCTACGAGCAGTACTTC; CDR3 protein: CASSVEPRLPYEQYF
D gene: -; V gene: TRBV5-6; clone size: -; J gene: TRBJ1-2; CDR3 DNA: TGTGCCAGCAGCTCTCAGGCCCACTATGGCTACACCTTC; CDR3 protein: CASSSQAHYGYTF
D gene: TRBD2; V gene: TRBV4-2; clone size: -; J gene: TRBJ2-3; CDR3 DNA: TGTGCCAGCAGCCAAGGACTAGCGGACACAGATACGCAGTATTTT; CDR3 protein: CASSQGLADTDTQYF
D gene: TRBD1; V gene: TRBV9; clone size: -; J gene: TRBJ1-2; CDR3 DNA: TGTGCCAGCAGCGGTGGACAGGGGGGAGGCTACACCTTC; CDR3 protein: CASSGGQGGGYTF
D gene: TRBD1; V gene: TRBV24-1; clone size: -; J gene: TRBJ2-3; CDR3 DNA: TGTGCCACCAGTGATTCGGGACAGGGGGGCACAGATACGCAGTATTTT; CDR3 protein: CATSDSGQGGTDTQYF
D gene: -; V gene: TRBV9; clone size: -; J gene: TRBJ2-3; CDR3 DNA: TGTGCCAGCAGCTCTCTGTCAGATACGCAGTATTTT; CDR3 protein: CASSSLSDTQYF
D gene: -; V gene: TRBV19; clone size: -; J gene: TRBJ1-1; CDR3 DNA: TGTGCCAGTAGTATGTGGGGGGGTGGCACTGAAGCTTTCTTT; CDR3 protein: CASSMWGGGTEAFF
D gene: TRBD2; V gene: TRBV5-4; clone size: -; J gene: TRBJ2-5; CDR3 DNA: TGTGCCAGCAGCTTGGGGGGGACTAGCGGGAGCCAAGAGACCCAGTACTTC; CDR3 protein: CASSLGGTSGSQETQYF
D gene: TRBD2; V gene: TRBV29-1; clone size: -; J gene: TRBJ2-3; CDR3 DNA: TGCAGCGTTCTCCGGGCGGGAGGCGATACGCAGTATTTT; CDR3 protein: CSVLRAGGDTQYF
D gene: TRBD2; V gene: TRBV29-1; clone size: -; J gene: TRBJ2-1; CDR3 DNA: TGCAGCGTGCCTAGGACTAGCGGGAGGAGCTCCTACAATGAGCAGTTCTTC; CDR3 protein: CSVPRTSGRSSYNEQFF
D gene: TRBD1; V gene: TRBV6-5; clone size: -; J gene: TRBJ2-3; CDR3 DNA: TGTGCCAGCAGCCCCCGACAGGGTAGTACAGATACGCAGTATTTT; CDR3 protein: CASSPRQGSTDTQYF
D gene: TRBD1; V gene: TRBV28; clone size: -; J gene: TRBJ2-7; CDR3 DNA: TGTGCCAGCATGGACAGGGGGCCTTCCTACGAGCAGTACTTC; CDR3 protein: CASMDRGPSYEQYF
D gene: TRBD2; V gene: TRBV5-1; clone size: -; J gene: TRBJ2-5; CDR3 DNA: TGCGCCAGCAGCTTACCCCGACTAGCGGGGCACCAAGAGACCCAGTACTTC; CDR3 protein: CASSLPRLAGHQETQYF
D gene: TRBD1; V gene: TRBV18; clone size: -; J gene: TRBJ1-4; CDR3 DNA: TGTGCCAGCTCACCGGACAGGGGTGAAAAACTGTTTTTT; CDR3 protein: CASSPDRGEKLFF
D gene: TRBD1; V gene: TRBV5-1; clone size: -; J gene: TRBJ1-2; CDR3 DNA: TGCGCCAGCAGCTTGCGGACAGGCTATGGCTACACCTTC; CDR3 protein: CASSLRTGYGYTF
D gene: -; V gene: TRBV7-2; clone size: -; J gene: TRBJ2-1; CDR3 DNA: TGTGCCAGCAGCTTATTTGTCTCTGAGCAGTTCTTC; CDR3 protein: CASSLFVSEQFF
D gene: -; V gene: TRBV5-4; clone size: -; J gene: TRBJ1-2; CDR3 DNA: TGTGCCAGCAGCTTGAACACCTATGGCTACACCTTC; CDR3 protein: CASSLNTYGYTF
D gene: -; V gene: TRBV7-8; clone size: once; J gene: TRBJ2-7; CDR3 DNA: TGTGCCAGCAGCTTAGTATATAGCTACGAGCAGTACTTC; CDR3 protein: CASSLVYSYEQYF
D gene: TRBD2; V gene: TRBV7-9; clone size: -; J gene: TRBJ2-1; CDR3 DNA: TGTGCCAGCAGCTTGGGGGGACTAGCGGGAGCACTGCAGTTCTTC; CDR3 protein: CASSLGGLAGALQFF
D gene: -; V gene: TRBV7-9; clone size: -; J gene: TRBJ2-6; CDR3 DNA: TGTGCCAGCAGCTCCCGGAGATGGGAGTCTGGGGCCAACGTCCTGACTTTC; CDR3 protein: CASSSRRWESGANVLTF
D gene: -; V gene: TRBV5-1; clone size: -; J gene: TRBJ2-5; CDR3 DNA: TGCGCCAGCAGCAAAAGCCCCCCGGCGGGTCAGTACTTC; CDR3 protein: CASSKSPPAGQYF
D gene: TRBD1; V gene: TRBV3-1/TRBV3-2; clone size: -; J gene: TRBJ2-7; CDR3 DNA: TGTGCCAGCAGCCCTAGCTCGACAGGGTACGAGCAGTACTTC; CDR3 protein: CASSPSSTGYEQYF
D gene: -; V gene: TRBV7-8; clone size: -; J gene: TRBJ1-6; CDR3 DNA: TGTGCCAGCAGCTTACGTATTAGTGCCTATAATTCACCCCTCCACTTT; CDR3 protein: CASSLRISAYNSPLHF
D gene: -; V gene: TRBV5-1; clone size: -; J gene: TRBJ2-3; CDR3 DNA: TGCGCCAGCAGCTTAAGCGGAGTTATAGATACGCAGTATTTT; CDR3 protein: CASSLSGVIDTQYF
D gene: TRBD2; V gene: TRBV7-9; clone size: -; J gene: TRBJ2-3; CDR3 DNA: TGTGCCAGCACCCTAGCGGGAGGGACAGATACGCAGTATTTT; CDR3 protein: CASTLAGGTDTQYF
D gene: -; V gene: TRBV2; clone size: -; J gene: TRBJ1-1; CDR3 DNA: TGTGCCAGCGTAGAACAGAGGAACACTGAAGCTTTCTTT; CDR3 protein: CASVEQRNTEAFF
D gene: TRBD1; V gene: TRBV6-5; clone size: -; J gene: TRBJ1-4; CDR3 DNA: TGTGCCAGCAGTTCGGGACAGGGTAAAGAAAAACTGTTTTTT; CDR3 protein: CASSSGQGKEKLFF
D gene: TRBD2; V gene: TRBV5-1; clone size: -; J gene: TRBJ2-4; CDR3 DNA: TGCGCCAGCAGCTTGCTGGGAGGGTCCAAAAACATTCAGTACTTC; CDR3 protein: CASSLLGGSKNIQYF
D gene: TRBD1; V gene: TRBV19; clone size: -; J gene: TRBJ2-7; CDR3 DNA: TGTGCCAGTAGTACCCGGACAGGGGTTACCTACGAGCAGTACTTC; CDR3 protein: CASSTRTGVTYEQYF
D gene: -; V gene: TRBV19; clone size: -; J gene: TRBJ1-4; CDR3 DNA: TGTGCCAGTAGTATGGGCCAGCCCAATGAAAAACTGTTTTTT; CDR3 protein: CASSMGQPNEKLFF
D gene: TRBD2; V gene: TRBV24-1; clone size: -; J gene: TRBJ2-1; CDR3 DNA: TGTGCCACCAGTGGAGGACTAGGCAGCAATGAGCAGTTCTTC; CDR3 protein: CATSGGLGSNEQFF
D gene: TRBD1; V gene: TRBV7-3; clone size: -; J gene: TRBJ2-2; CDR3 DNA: TGTGCCTCCCGGACAGGACCCACGAACACCGGGGAGCTGTTTTTT; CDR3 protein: CASRTGPTNTGELFF
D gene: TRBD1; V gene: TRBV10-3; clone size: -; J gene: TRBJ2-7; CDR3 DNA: TGTGCCATCAAAGGGGCCCAAACAGGGGGCGGCTGGGGTGAGCAGTACTTC; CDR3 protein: CAIKGAQTGGGWGEQYF
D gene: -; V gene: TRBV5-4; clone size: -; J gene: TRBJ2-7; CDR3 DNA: TGTGCCAGCAGCTTGGCAGGGTCCTACGAGCAGTACTTC; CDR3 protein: CASSLAGSYEQYF
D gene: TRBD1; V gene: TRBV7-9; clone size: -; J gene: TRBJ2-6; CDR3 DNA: TGTGCCAGCAGCTGGACAGGGGGTGGCTCTGGGGCCAACGTCCTGACTTTC; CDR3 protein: CASSWTGGGSGANVLTF
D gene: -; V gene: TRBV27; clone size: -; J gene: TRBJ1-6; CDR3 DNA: TGTGCCAGCAGTTCGCCAGGGAATTCACCCCTCCACTTT; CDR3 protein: CASSSPGNSPLHF